The 19 T cell receptor beta chains below all came from one sample that was sequenced in a study of blood T cell repertoires in COVID-19. The data were produced by immunoSEQ multiplex PCR, yet TCRdb's version contains in-frame clones alone and is incomplete. The sample lists 90,000 to 130,000 clones, about 90% occurring once. The sequencing input was peripheral blood. All receptors derive from a human donor in a cohort sampled during active COVID-19.

J is TRBJ2-1 and V is TRBV18; the D gene is possibly TRBD1 (5 bases). The germline V gene encodes CDR1 KGHSH and CDR2 LQKENI. The CDR3 totals 14 residues. V was pared by 3 bases and J by 6 bases, with 12 bases between. The CDR3 loop reads CASSPQGAGNEQFF. The CDR3 DNA sequence: TGTGCCAGCTCACCTCAGGGCGCAGGCAATGAGCAGTTCTTC.

This clone was found a few times. The chain links TRBV7-9 to TRBJ1-1, with a weak D call TRBD1 (6 bases). Deletions cut 5 bases from V and 1 base from J, with 8 bases between. The CDR3 is made up of 13 amino acids. Germline CDR1 reads SEHNR; CDR2 reads FQNEAQ (reference sequence). The CDR3 loop reads CASSLDRNTEAFF. The CDR3 nucleotides are TGTGCCAGCAGCCTGGACAGGAACACTGAAGCTTTCTTT. Full variable domain (missing parts from reference TRBV7-9 and TRBJ1-1): DTGVSQNPRHKITKRGQNVTFRCDPISEHNRLYWYRQTLGQGPEFLTYFQNEAQLEKSRLLSDRFSAERPKGSFSTLEIQRTEQGDSAMYLCASSLDRNTEAFFGQGTRLTVV.

V usage is TRBV7-8 and J usage is TRBJ1-5; 10 positions match TRBD1. Germline-derived CDR1 and CDR2 are SGHVS and FQNEAQ. The CDR3 totals 17 residues. Germline trimming cut 5 bases from V and 0 bases from J; bases unmatched to any gene: 7. CDR3 in DNA: TGTGCCAGCAGCCCGGGACAGGGGTATTATAGCAATCAGCCCCAGCATTTT. Encoded protein: CASSPGQGYYSNQPQHF.

The chain recombines TRBV14 with TRBJ2-1, with D maybe TRBD1 (6 bases). The V end was cut by 1 base, the J end by 3 bases, with 16 bases between. CDR3 length: 17 residues. CDR1 and CDR2 (germline): SGHDN, FVKESK. This CDR3 reads CASSQGVRGKLYNEQFF. DNA for the CDR3: TGTGCCAGCAGCCAAGGGGTCAGGGGTAAACTCTACAATGAGCAGTTCTTC. Based on the CDR3 plus reference TRBV14 and TRBJ2-1, the full variable domain is EAGVTQFPSHSVIEKGQTVTLRCDPISGHDNLYWYRRVMGKEIKFLLHFVKESKQDESGMPNNRFLAERTGGTYSTLKVQPAELEDSGVYFCASSQGVRGKLYNEQFFGPGTRLTVL.

The chain has TRBV19 and TRBJ2-1; 8 bases align to TRBD2. CDR1 and CDR2 from the germline V gene are LNHDA and SQIVND (reference sequence). The CDR3 consists of 15 residues. The V gene end was trimmed by 6 bases and the J gene end by 8 bases; junction bases not matched to a gene: 12. CDR3 DNA sequence: TGTGCCAGTAGGGTAGCGGGACCAACGGCCTATGAGCAGTTCTTC. It specifies CASRVAGPTAYEQFF.

The chain uses TRBV19 and TRBJ2-1; 11 bases map to TRBD2. The CDR3 sequence is 18 residues long. The J segment lost 5 bases and the V segment lost 7 bases, leaving 16 bases of the junction unmatched. The germline V gene has CDR1 LNHDA and CDR2 SQIVND (reference sequence). CDR3 nucleotide sequence: TGTGCCAGTAATGGGATAGCGGGAGGGAGGGAGAGAGACAATGAGCAGTTCTTC. The encoded protein is CASNGIAGGRERDNEQFF.

This rearrangement joins TRBV29-1 to TRBJ2-1; D may be TRBD1 (6 bases). The CDR3 sequence is 14 residues long. CDR1 SQVTM and CDR2 ANQGSEA come from the germline V gene. Trimming cost V 1 base and J 8 bases, with 15 bases left between them. CDR3 in amino acids: CSVEAPTGSYEQFF. The CDR3 region has the DNA TGCAGCGTTGAAGCCCCGACAGGTTCGTATGAGCAGTTCTTC.

The rearrangement links TRBV9 to TRBJ2-3; TRBD2 matches 7 bases. CDR3 size: 17 residues. The V gene's germline CDR1 is SGDLS and CDR2 YYNGEE. The V and J ends lost 0 bases and 0 bases, in that order; junction bases with no gene match: 7. CDR3: CASSVAGLAASTDTQYF. CDR3 nucleotides: TGTGCCAGCAGCGTAGCGGGGCTAGCGGCCAGCACAGATACGCAGTATTTT.

The gene calls are TRBV11-2 and TRBJ1-1; D is perhaps TRBD1 (6 bases). Germline V CDR1 and CDR2: SGHAT, FQNNGV. Trimming pared 4 bases from V and 7 bases from J, leaving 13 bases between. The CDR3 is 13 amino acids. The CDR3 sequence is CASSSQGFGEAFF. The CDR3 coding sequence is TGTGCCAGCAGCTCACAGGGTTTCGGTGAAGCTTTCTTT. Filled out from reference TRBV11-2 and TRBJ1-1, the complete variable domain reads EAGVAQSPRYKIIEKRQSVAFWCNPISGHATLYWYQQILGQGPKLLIQFQNNGVVDDSQLPKDRFSAERLKGVDSTLKIQPAKLEDSAVYLCASSSQGFGEAFFGQGTRLTVV.

The V and J genes are TRBV27 and TRBJ2-7; TRBD2 agrees at 10 bases. The germline CDR1 and CDR2 sequences are MNHEY and SMNVEV (reference sequence). V lost 5 bases, J lost 3 bases, and 4 bases stayed unmatched. This CDR3 comprises 14 residues. CDR3 nucleotide sequence: TGTGCCAGCAGTCTAGCGGGAGTTGACTACGAGCAGTACTTC. Its protein product is CASSLAGVDYEQYF.

This rearrangement joins TRBV12-3 or TRBV12-4 to TRBJ2-1, with TRBD2 matching over 9 bases. Trimming cost V 5 bases and J 8 bases; bases outside gene matches: 4. The CDR3 runs to 13 residues. CDR3 region: CASSPAGGDEQFF. CDR3 coding DNA: TGTGCCAGCAGTCCCGCGGGAGGGGATGAGCAGTTCTTC.

In its sample, this clone was seen once. The rearrangement joins TRBV12-3 or TRBV12-4 to TRBJ1-1, with D possibly being TRBD1 (5 bases). The V and J ends lost 7 bases and 10 bases respectively, with 16 bases between them. CDR3 length equals 12 residues. CDR3 coding DNA: TGTGCCAGCACGCCTCAGGGTATTGTAGCTTTCTTT. Translated: CASTPQGIVAFF.

This clone was seen only a few times. The gene calls are TRBV28 and TRBJ1-4, with TRBD1 as a possible D gene (5 bases). Germline CDR1 reads MDHEN; CDR2 reads SYDVKM. V was pared by 3 bases and J by 7 bases, with 12 bases between. The CDR3 contains 14 residues. CDR3 sequence reads: CASSLTGVAEKLFF. In DNA form, the CDR3 reads TGTGCCAGCAGTTTGACGGGGGTGGCTGAAAAACTGTTTTTT.

This chain links TRBV9 with TRBJ2-1; 9 bases are a match to TRBD2. Germline V gene lookup returns CDR1 SGDLS and CDR2 YYNGEE. With V trimmed by 2 bases and J by 6 bases, 6 bases remained unmatched. This CDR3 is built from 15 residues. DNA of the CDR3: TGTGCCAGCAGCGTTGCGGGAGGGTCGGGCAATGAGCAGTTCTTC. It encodes CASSVAGGSGNEQFF.

The chain recombines TRBV30 with TRBJ2-1; 12 bases fit TRBD2. Germline-derived CDR1 and CDR2 are GTSNPN and SVGIG (reference sequence). CDR3 length: 15 amino acids. V shed 8 bases, J shed 6 bases, and the junction held 11 bases outside the gene matches. The CDR3 DNA reads TGTGCCCTCCGACTAGCGGGAGTGCTGATCAATGAGCAGTTCTTC. This translates into CALRLAGVLINEQFF.

This chain's CDR3 is CASSLGQAANEKLFF. In nucleotides, the CDR3 is TGTGCCAGCAGCTTGGGACAGGCAGCTAATGAAAAACTGTTTTTT. V and J are TRBV5-5 and TRBJ1-4, with D perhaps matching TRBD1 (6 bases). From germline, CDR1 is SGHKS and CDR2 YYEKEE (reference sequence). Trimming cost V 0 bases and J 3 bases, with 9 bases left between them. The CDR3 is 15 residues long.

This clone was counted once. The chain recombines TRBV5-4 with TRBJ2-2; D unresolved. V lost 5 bases and J lost 7, with 18 bases in between. CDR3 length: 15 amino acids. The V gene's germline CDR1 is SGHNT and CDR2 YYREEE (reference sequence). CDR3 nucleotide sequence: TGTGCCAGCAGGGATGGCCTAGAGCACAACGGGGAGCTGTTTTTT. Its protein is CASRDGLEHNGELFF. Full variable domain (missing parts from reference TRBV5-4 and TRBJ2-2): ETGVTQSPTHLIKTRGQQVTLRCSSQSGHNTVSWYQQALGQGPQFIFQYYREEENGRGNFPPRFSGLQFPNYSSELNVNALELDDSALYLCASRDGLEHNGELFFGEGSRLTVL.

A note on this clone: The same CDR3 also results from other DNA sequences found in this sample. V is TRBV7-6 and J is TRBJ2-1; 14 bases fit TRBD2. This CDR3 contains 17 residues. Germline values: CDR1 SGHVS, CDR2 FNYEAQ. The V segment lost 0 bases and the J segment 7 bases; nucleotides outside the gene matches: 5. The CDR3 loop is CASSLALRTSGRNEQFF. In nucleotides, the CDR3 is TGTGCCAGCAGCTTAGCGCTGCGGACTAGCGGGAGGAATGAGCAGTTCTTC.

The DNA of the CDR3 is TGTGCCAGCAGTGAAGCCCAGGGAGGGCGTTCACCCCTCCACTTT. Protein: CASSEAQGGRSPLHF. The V call is TRBV2, the J call TRBJ1-6; tentative D call: TRBD1 (5 bases). The CDR3 has 15 amino acids. CDR1 SNHLY and CDR2 FYNNEI come from the germline V gene. V was pared by 0 bases and J by 9 bases, with 12 bases between.